This record concerns one T cell receptor (beta chain) sequence. The target antigen is unknown. This entry belongs to a study of T cells in tumors after PD-1 blockade. Study findings and constraints: Clonal replacement was seen across treatment, not between pre-treatment samples. Among squamous cell carcinoma expanded CD8+ clones, less than 65% of exhausted ones versus roughly 30% of others were novel. Some novel exhausted tumor clones appeared in pre-treatment blood, suggesting peripheral recruitment.

This CDR3 spans 15 amino acids. Before and after PD-1 blockade, biopsies were collected from the same primary tumor site. Data came from immunoSEQ multiplex PCR; TCRdb stores just in-frame clones and leaves some out. The data contain 4,500 to 5,500 clones, 60% to 75% of them singletons. The source of this sequence is a human donor with cutaneous squamous cell carcinoma. V gene TRBV1 combines with J gene TRBJ2-5; the listed D gene, TRBD2, was not tested against the DNA. TRBV1 is assigned pseudogene status. Here the sequenced sample was tumor tissue, taken before anti-PD-1 treatment. CDR3 protein: CTSSHPSGVQETQYF. The CDR3 DNA is TGCACCAGCAGCCACCCCAGCGGGGTCCAAGAGACCCAGTACTTC.